These T cell receptor beta chains were read from a single sample in a study of blood T cell repertoires in COVID-19. Sequenced by immunoSEQ multiplex PCR; TCRdb stores in-frame clones only, minus some. The repertoire holds 200,000 to 300,000 clones, with about four fifths as singletons. The material sequenced was peripheral blood. The origin of the receptors is a man aged 45-60 years with acute or convalescent COVID-19. CDR3s include the opening cysteine and the closing phenylalanine or tryptophan. The order of the fields is J gene, V gene, D gene, clone size, CDR3 protein, CDR3 DNA. D genes are given only for firm matches. Where a row states a size, it is once, few, many or the class of an expanded clone; other rows omit it.

TRBJ2-1 TRBV3-1/TRBV3-2 TRBD2 - CASGGLSSGVYNEQFF TGTGCCAGCGGAGGACTCAGTAGCGGGGTGTACAATGAGCAGTTCTTC
TRBJ2-3 TRBV5-1 - - CASSLGGNFADTQYF TGCGCCAGCAGCTTGGGTGGCAATTTCGCAGATACGCAGTATTTT
TRBJ1-2 TRBV9 TRBD1 - CASSVATGNYGYTF TGTGCCAGCAGCGTAGCGACAGGGAACTATGGCTACACCTTC
TRBJ1-6 TRBV12-3/TRBV12-4 TRBD1 - CASSSRTGAPLHF TGTGCCAGCAGTTCTCGGACAGGGGCACCCCTCCACTTT
TRBJ1-5 TRBV19 TRBD1 - CASRGQEGVVQPQHF TGTGCCAGTAGAGGACAGGAGGGTGTTGTTCAGCCCCAGCATTTT
TRBJ2-1 TRBV20-1 - - CSAPMAGEQFF TGCAGTGCTCCTATGGCGGGTGAGCAGTTCTTC
TRBJ2-7 TRBV7-9 - - CASSLVGETRKYEQYF TGTGCCAGCAGCTTAGTAGGGGAGACTAGAAAATACGAGCAGTACTTC
TRBJ2-3 TRBV18 - - CASSQNRGTDTQYF TGTGCCAGCTCTCAAAACAGGGGCACAGATACGCAGTATTTT
TRBJ2-1 TRBV19 - once CASSIARDNEQFF TGTGCCAGTAGTATCGCTCGAGACAATGAGCAGTTCTTC
TRBJ2-1 TRBV12-5 - - CASGLVPSGLAYNEQFF TGTGCTAGTGGTTTGGTACCCTCAGGGTTGGCCTACAATGAGCAGTTCTTC